This record looks at one T cell receptor (beta chain) sequence and its context. These data come from a study of cytomegalovirus exposure and HLA in healthy donors. Amplification used 60 Vbeta primers and 13 Jbeta primers. Measured with immunoSEQ multiplex PCR; TCRdb has only the in-frame clones, and not every one. The table has about 300,000 clones, roughly 85% seen once. The sequenced sample consisted of PBMCs. The TCR comes from a middle-aged man in good health and CMV-seropositive.

The CDR3 reads CASSILVSTGELFF. DNA for the CDR3: TGTGCCAGCAGCATACTAGTATCCACCGGGGAGCTGTTTTTT. The rearrangement joins TRBV27 to TRBJ2-2; D possibly corresponds to TRBD2 (5 bases). Trimming stripped 6 bases from V and 4 bases from J, with 12 bases between. Germline lookup yields CDR1 MNHEY and CDR2 SMNVEV (reference sequence). The CDR3 is 14 amino acids.